The 7 T cell receptor beta chains below come from one sample, sequenced in a study of cytomegalovirus exposure and HLA in healthy donors. PCR was performed using 60 Vbeta and 13 Jbeta primers. Data came from immunoSEQ multiplex PCR; TCRdb stores just in-frame clones and leaves some out. This table holds more than 95,000 clones, around 65% found once. What was sequenced was PBMCs. The receptor source for this set is a woman in her forties or fifties in good health and CMV-seronegative.

This clone has just one count. This chain joins TRBV4-1 and TRBJ2-5; D is unclear. V lost 0 bases, J lost 4 bases, and 9 bases lay in between. The CDR3 totals 14 residues. Germline loops: CDR1 MGHRA, CDR2 YSYEKL. The CDR3 DNA reads as TGCGCCAGCAGCCAAGATTCCCGACTAGAGACCCAGTACTTC. Translated, it gives CASSQDSRLETQYF.

This clone has just a few counts. The chain combines TRBV5-6 with TRBJ2-5, with 8 positions matching TRBD2. CDR3 size: 13 residues. With V trimmed by 6 bases and J by 5 bases, 6 bases remained unmatched. Germline lookup yields CDR1 SGHDT and CDR2 YYEEEE. The CDR3 nucleotides are TGTGCCAGCAATCGCGGGGGGATGGAGACCCAGTACTTC. Translated: CASNRGGMETQYF.

The chain joins TRBV2 to TRBJ2-1; 11 nucleotides align to TRBD1. J was trimmed by 7 bases and V by 7 bases; bases with no gene match: 9. CDR1 SNHLY and CDR2 FYNNEI come from the germline V gene. The CDR3 is 15 amino acids. The CDR3 region has the DNA TGTGCCAGCAACCTCGGACAGGGGGCGTATAATGAGCAGTTCTTC. Translation: CASNLGQGAYNEQFF.

This chain uses TRBV28 with TRBJ2-5; possibly TRBD2 for D (5 bases). The ends were cut back, 8 bases at V and 5 bases at J, with 15 bases in the middle. Germline V gene data show CDR1 as MDHEN and CDR2 as SYDVKM. The CDR3 totals 13 residues. CDR3 amino acids: CASQRSGRETQYF. In nucleotides, the CDR3 is TGTGCCAGCCAAAGGTCGGGAAGGGAGACCCAGTACTTC.

The rearrangement links TRBV5-1 to TRBJ2-6; TRBD1 matches 7 bases. Germline CDR1 reads SGHRS; CDR2 reads YFSETQ. The junction had 6 bases not matched to a gene; V was cut back by 5 bases and J by 4 bases. The CDR3 loop spans 15 amino acids. CDR3 sequence reads: CASRRGGSGANVLTF. In nucleotides, the CDR3 is TGCGCCAGCAGGAGAGGGGGCTCGGGGGCCAACGTCCTGACTTTC.

This clone was seen only once. The CDR3 protein is CASSTQGYYGYTF. The DNA for the CDR3 is TGTGCCAGCAGTACACAGGGATACTATGGCTACACCTTC. This sequence joins TRBV6-5 and TRBJ1-2, with D possibly being TRBD1 (6 bases). From germline, CDR1 is MNHEY and CDR2 SVGAGI. V was shortened by 5 bases and J by 3 bases, with 10 bases between the two germline ends. The CDR3 has 13 amino acids.

The rearrangement uses TRBV19 and TRBJ2-2; TRBD2 matches 11 bases. The CDR3 is made up of 16 amino acids. Trimming cost V 3 bases and J 5 bases; bases outside gene matches: 5. Germline lookup yields CDR1 LNHDA and CDR2 SQIVND (reference sequence). CDR3 bases: TGTGCCAGTAGTATCAATCCTAGCGGGAGGACCGGGGAGCTGTTTTTT. Translation: CASSINPSGRTGELFF. Looking up the rest from reference TRBV19 and TRBJ2-2 gives the full variable domain: DGGITQSPKYLFRKEGQNVTLSCEQNLNHDAMYWYRQDPGQGLRLIYYSQIVNDFQKGDIAEGYSVSREKKESFPLTVTSAQKNPTAFYLCASSINPSGRTGELFFGEGSRLTVL.